The rows below give T cell receptor beta chains drawn from one sample of a study of cytomegalovirus exposure and HLA in healthy donors. Profiling relied on immunoSEQ multiplex PCR, and the TCRdb table lists in-frame clones only, not all of them. The sample table includes about 200,000 clones. Sequencing was done on a sample of PBMCs. The receptors shown here come from a girl aged 2 to 9 in good health and CMV-seropositive. CDR3s include the opening cysteine and the closing phenylalanine or tryptophan. D genes are given only for firm matches.

V gene: TRBV28; D gene: TRBD2; J gene: TRBJ2-7; CDR3 DNA: TGTGCCAGCAGTTTATCTCCTAGCGGTACCTACGAGCAGTACTTC; CDR3 protein: CASSLSPSGTYEQYF
V gene: TRBV29-1; D gene: NA; J gene: TRBJ2-2; CDR3 DNA: TGCAGCGTCGACTGGAACACCGGGGAGCTGTTTTTT; CDR3 protein: CSVDWNTGELFF
V gene: TRBV7-2; D gene: NA; J gene: TRBJ2-7; CDR3 DNA: TGTGCCAGCAGCCCAAAGACCGGGACTCAGTCCTACGAGCAGTACTTC; CDR3 protein: CASSPKTGTQSYEQYF
V gene: TRBV19; D gene: TRBD1; J gene: TRBJ1-5; CDR3 DNA: TGTGCCAGTAGTCGACAGGGGTTTCAGCCCCAGCATTTT; CDR3 protein: CASSRQGFQPQHF
V gene: TRBV6-1; D gene: TRBD2; J gene: TRBJ2-3; CDR3 DNA: TGTGCCAGCAGTGAGAGGGCGGGAGGGGCGGATACGCAGTATTTT; CDR3 protein: CASSERAGGADTQYF
V gene: TRBV19; D gene: TRBD1; J gene: TRBJ2-4; CDR3 DNA: TGTGCCAGTAGCTCTGGACAGGTGTTTGGCAAAAACATTCAGTACTTC; CDR3 protein: CASSSGQVFGKNIQYF
V gene: TRBV2; D gene: NA; J gene: TRBJ2-7; CDR3 DNA: TGTGCCAGCAGGGGCAGCTACGAGCAGTACTTC; CDR3 protein: CASRGSYEQYF
V gene: TRBV15; D gene: TRBD2; J gene: TRBJ2-7; CDR3 DNA: TGTGCCACCAGCAAGACTAGCGTTCGAGAGCAGTACTTC; CDR3 protein: CATSKTSVREQYF
V gene: TRBV11-2; D gene: NA; J gene: TRBJ2-2; CDR3 DNA: TGTGCCAGCAGCGCCCTTCGGGCAGGGTTCGGCGGGGAGCTGTTTTTT; CDR3 protein: CASSALRAGFGGELFF
V gene: TRBV6-1; D gene: NA; J gene: TRBJ2-1; CDR3 DNA: TGTGCCAGCAGTGGTGCTAGCCGGAACTCCTACAATGAGCAGTTCTTC; CDR3 protein: CASSGASRNSYNEQFF
V gene: TRBV25-1; D gene: NA; J gene: TRBJ2-5; CDR3 DNA: TGTGCCAGCAGTGAAAGGGAGTTTCAGTACTTC; CDR3 protein: CASSEREFQYF
V gene: TRBV5-1; D gene: TRBD2; J gene: TRBJ2-3; CDR3 DNA: TGCGCCAGCAGCCAGGGACTAGCGGGAGGGCCTAGCACAGATACGCAGTATTTT; CDR3 protein: CASSQGLAGGPSTDTQYF
V gene: TRBV16; D gene: NA; J gene: TRBJ2-3; CDR3 DNA: TGTGCCAGCAGTCCGGTACGCACAGATACGCAGTATTTT; CDR3 protein: CASSPVRTDTQYF
V gene: TRBV6-1; D gene: TRBD1; J gene: TRBJ1-3; CDR3 DNA: TGTGCCAGCAGTACAGGGGGCTCCTCTGGAAACACCATATATTTT; CDR3 protein: CASSTGGSSGNTIYF
V gene: TRBV6-5; D gene: TRBD1; J gene: TRBJ1-6; CDR3 DNA: TGTGCCAGCAGTTACCAGGACAGGAGTAATTCACCCCTCCACTTT; CDR3 protein: CASSYQDRSNSPLHF
V gene: TRBV28; D gene: NA; J gene: TRBJ2-7; CDR3 DNA: TGTGCCAGCAGTTTGACAAACACCTACGAGCAGTACTTC; CDR3 protein: CASSLTNTYEQYF
V gene: TRBV5-1; D gene: TRBD1; J gene: TRBJ2-3; CDR3 DNA: TGCGCCAGCAGCCCGGACAGGGGCACAGATACGCAGTATTTT; CDR3 protein: CASSPDRGTDTQYF
V gene: TRBV19; D gene: NA; J gene: TRBJ2-7; CDR3 DNA: TGTGCCAGTAGTATCGGAGCCCGCTCCTACGAGCAGTACTTC; CDR3 protein: CASSIGARSYEQYF
V gene: TRBV5-6; D gene: NA; J gene: TRBJ1-1; CDR3 DNA: TGTGCCAGCAGCTTTCGGCAGGGTGGCACTGAAGCTTTCTTT; CDR3 protein: CASSFRQGGTEAFF
V gene: TRBV7-9; D gene: TRBD1; J gene: TRBJ2-6; CDR3 DNA: TGTGCCAGCAGCCGCCCAGCCGGTGTAGGGACAGGGGACGTCCTGACTTTC; CDR3 protein: CASSRPAGVGTGDVLTF
V gene: TRBV9; D gene: TRBD2; J gene: TRBJ2-3; CDR3 DNA: TGTGCCAGCAGCGTAGTGGCTAGCGGGAGATTTGGAGATACGCAGTATTTT; CDR3 protein: CASSVVASGRFGDTQYF
V gene: TRBV19; D gene: TRBD1; J gene: TRBJ1-1; CDR3 DNA: TGTGCCAGTAGTATAGATCGGACAGGGATGAACACTGAAGCTTTCTTT; CDR3 protein: CASSIDRTGMNTEAFF
V gene: TRBV29-1; D gene: TRBD2; J gene: TRBJ2-1; CDR3 DNA: TGCAGCGCCAGAGCGGGAGGCCCCTACAATGAGCAGTTCTTC; CDR3 protein: CSARAGGPYNEQFF
V gene: TRBV18; D gene: NA; J gene: TRBJ2-7; CDR3 DNA: TGTGCCAGCTCACCTTCAAGGACTGGAGTGAGCGAGCAGTACTTC; CDR3 protein: CASSPSRTGVSEQYF
V gene: TRBV9; D gene: TRBD2; J gene: TRBJ2-7; CDR3 DNA: TGTGCCAGCAGCGGATCAGCGGGATACGAGCAGTACTTC; CDR3 protein: CASSGSAGYEQYF
V gene: TRBV2; D gene: NA; J gene: TRBJ1-1; CDR3 DNA: TGTGCCAGCACAACCGGGTACGTCGGCACTGAAGCTTTCTTT; CDR3 protein: CASTTGYVGTEAFF
V gene: TRBV27; D gene: NA; J gene: TRBJ2-7; CDR3 DNA: TGTGCCAGCAGTTGGAGCTCCGGGGGCGAGCAGTACTTC; CDR3 protein: CASSWSSGGEQYF
V gene: TRBV2; D gene: TRBD2; J gene: TRBJ2-1; CDR3 DNA: TGTGCCAGCAAGCCCCCAGCGGGAGAGTCTTACAATGAGCAGTTCTTC; CDR3 protein: CASKPPAGESYNEQFF
V gene: TRBV13; D gene: NA; J gene: TRBJ2-7; CDR3 DNA: TGTGCCAGCAGCTTAGGGGCAGTAAACTCCTACGAGCAGTACTTC; CDR3 protein: CASSLGAVNSYEQYF
V gene: TRBV6-5; D gene: NA; J gene: TRBJ1-5; CDR3 DNA: TGTGCCAGCAGTTACTCCAGGGGTAGCAATCAGCCCCAGCATTTT; CDR3 protein: CASSYSRGSNQPQHF
V gene: TRBV10-2; D gene: TRBD1; J gene: TRBJ2-7; CDR3 DNA: TGCGCCAGCCCTTCGGGGTTTACCGGGACAGTCCCCTACGAGCAGTACTTC; CDR3 protein: CASPSGFTGTVPYEQYF
V gene: TRBV9; D gene: TRBD2; J gene: TRBJ2-1; CDR3 DNA: TGTGCCAGCACCCTTAGCGGGAGGCCAGGAGATGAGCAGTTCTTC; CDR3 protein: CASTLSGRPGDEQFF
V gene: TRBV7-3; D gene: TRBD2; J gene: TRBJ2-3; CDR3 DNA: TGTGCCAGCAGCTTACGGCCTAGCGGAAGCACAGATACGCAGTATTTT; CDR3 protein: CASSLRPSGSTDTQYF
V gene: TRBV5-1; D gene: TRBD2; J gene: TRBJ2-7; CDR3 DNA: TGCGCCAGCAGCTTTGGCGGGAGTCACGACGAGCAGTACTTC; CDR3 protein: CASSFGGSHDEQYF
V gene: TRBV6-1; D gene: TRBD1; J gene: TRBJ2-1; CDR3 DNA: TGTGCCAGCAGGGAAGGGACAGCCCCGATGGATGAGCAGTTCTTC; CDR3 protein: CASREGTAPMDEQFF
V gene: TRBV2; D gene: NA; J gene: TRBJ2-7; CDR3 DNA: TGTGCCAGCAGTGAAGTAGGTCAGGGTGGAACCTACGAGCAGTACTTC; CDR3 protein: CASSEVGQGGTYEQYF
V gene: TRBV19; D gene: NA; J gene: TRBJ1-5; CDR3 DNA: TGTGCCAGTAGTACAAGCCCTTACAATCAGCCCCAGCATTTT; CDR3 protein: CASSTSPYNQPQHF
V gene: TRBV29-1; D gene: NA; J gene: TRBJ1-2; CDR3 DNA: TGCAGCGTTGAAGAGGGGCTGCAGGGCGACTATGGCTACACCTTC; CDR3 protein: CSVEEGLQGDYGYTF
V gene: TRBV28; D gene: NA; J gene: TRBJ2-7; CDR3 DNA: TGTGCCAGCCAGGGGGGTTGGGAGCAGTACTTC; CDR3 protein: CASQGGWEQYF
V gene: TRBV11-2; D gene: NA; J gene: TRBJ2-4; CDR3 DNA: TGTGCCAGCAGCTTACTTAGCGGTGGTGCCAAAAACATTCAGTACTTC; CDR3 protein: CASSLLSGGAKNIQYF
V gene: TRBV28; D gene: NA; J gene: TRBJ2-3; CDR3 DNA: TGTGCCAGCAGCCATCTAACAGATACGCAGTATTTT; CDR3 protein: CASSHLTDTQYF
V gene: TRBV2; D gene: NA; J gene: TRBJ1-1; CDR3 DNA: TGTGCCAGCAGTGTAACACTGAACACTGAAGCTTTCTTT; CDR3 protein: CASSVTLNTEAFF
V gene: TRBV28; D gene: TRBD1; J gene: TRBJ1-1; CDR3 DNA: TGTGCCAGCAGTTTATACAGGGGCTTGAACACTGAAGCTTTCTTT; CDR3 protein: CASSLYRGLNTEAFF